The source of this T cell receptor (beta chain) is a study of blood T cell repertoires in COVID-19. Background on the study: Samples taken during acute and convalescent COVID-19 were collected in the United States, Italy and Spain. Nucleic acid was either cDNA or gDNA, and it came from T cells, B-cell-depleted T cells, or PBMCs.

Authors' data handling: Reference gene primer amplification gave nucleated cell count estimates. TCRdb's copy holds only in-frame clones and misses some; the assay was immunoSEQ multiplex PCR. V and J calls and clone size come straight from that table; D and trimming were deduced from the DNA. This table holds approximately 69,000 clones, around 90% found once. Unmatched junction bases numbered 11, after V lost 4 bases and J lost 5 bases. This CDR3 is built from 15 residues. CDR1 and CDR2 from the germline V gene are SGHRS and YFSETQ. The sample was peripheral blood. This chain joins TRBV5-1 and TRBJ1-1; 7 bases match TRBD1. This clonotype was sampled from a man in his fifties with acute or convalescent COVID-19. The CDR3 DNA reads as TGCGCCAGCAGCCAGAAAACAGGGGTGGGGACTGAAGCTTTCTTT. Amino acid sequence: CASSQKTGVGTEAFF. The full variable domain, rest sourced from reference TRBV5-1 and TRBJ1-1, is KAGVTQTPRYLIKTRGQQVTLSCSPISGHRSVSWYQQTPGQGLQFLFEYFSETQRNKGNFPGRFSGRQFSNSRSEMNVSTLELGDSALYLCASSQKTGVGTEAFFGQGTRLTVV.